The present entry profiles one TCR beta chain with its context. Its target is unknown. This record belongs to a study of a mutant IDH1 vaccine in newly diagnosed glioma. Looking at the study overall: Either 4-6 weeks after radiotherapy alone or alongside temozolomide, vaccination was begun.

The table came from immunoSEQ multiplex PCR; TCRdb's copy has only in-frame clones and leaves some out. The sample has about 130,000 clones; roughly 77% are singletons. Time point noted: week 11, during vaccination. Each dose of the vaccine consisted of 300 ug of mutant IDH1 20-mer peptide, with topical imiquimod. The receptor was isolated from a man aged 40-49 years with glioma. Sequences were derived from PBMCs, sampled from a glioma patient whose treatment included an IDH1 peptide vaccine.

CDR3 coding DNA: TGTGCCAGCAGTGAAGAAGGACTAGCGTTTCCCAAAAACATTCAGTACTTC. This gives the protein CASSEEGLAFPKNIQYF. The J gene is TRBJ2-4, the V gene TRBV2, with 9 positions matching TRBD2. Germline CDR1 is SNHLY and CDR2 is FYNNEI. Trimming at V came to 1 base and at J to 2 bases, leaving 6 bases not matched to a gene. The CDR3 sequence is 17 residues long.